This TCR beta chain was recorded in a study of T cell clonotyping in hematopoietic cell transplantation. The study, taken as a whole, reports: After transplant, recipient diversity fell while pathologically expanded clonotypes grew through day 180.

The assay was immunoSEQ multiplex PCR, and TCRdb's table has in-frame clones only and misses some. The data contain tens of thousands of clones, about 87% of them seen just once; the ten biggest clones take up almost 2%. With V trimmed by 5 bases and J by 2 bases, 6 bases remained unmatched. CDR1 is PRHDT and CDR2 is FYEKMQ in the germline V gene (reference sequence). CDR3 size: 14 residues. Remarks on this clone: Its antigen is undetermined.

The sequenced sample consisted of peripheral blood mononuclear cells. The origin of this receptor is a woman between 40 and 55 years old in good health. Some clones in this sample may be carry-over from other donors' samples. The chain uses TRBV13 and TRBJ2-7; 7 bases align to TRBD1. The CDR3, as DNA: TGTGCCAGCAGCGACGGGACAGACACCTACGAGCAGTACTTC. Protein sequence: CASSDGTDTYEQYF.